This paragraph reports one T cell receptor beta chain. Per germline, CDR1 KGHSH and CDR2 LQKENI. The CDR3 is 14 amino acids. The V segment lost 3 bases and the J segment 8 bases; nucleotides outside the gene matches: 6. One entry per CDR3 protein, called by TCRdb with MiXCR from the 5' RACE reads. The sample has more than 90,000 distinct CDR3 sequences; about 12% are singletons. This entry belongs to a study of early T cells in non-severe SARS-CoV-2 infection. The chain combines TRBV18 with TRBJ2-1; TRBD2 matches 8 bases. The sequence was obtained from an adult who was a healthcare worker with PCR-confirmed SARS-CoV-2 infection or an uninfected control (not recorded which). Source material: whole blood. CDR3 sequence (DNA): TGTGCCAGCTCACCCGGGACTAGTTGGGATGAGCAGTTCTTC. Protein: CASSPGTSWDEQFF.